This T cell receptor (beta chain) was recorded in a study of cytotoxic CD8 clonotypes in ibrutinib-treated CLL. The data were produced by immunoSEQ multiplex PCR, yet TCRdb's version contains in-frame clones alone and is incomplete. The table has 160,000 or so clones, about 88% seen once. Looked up from germline, CDR1 is SNHLY and CDR2 is FYNNEI. V was clipped by 2 bases and J by 0 bases, with 17 bases between them. The CDR3 runs 17 residues. This TCR was sampled from a human donor with chronic lymphocytic leukemia. V is TRBV2 and J is TRBJ2-7; tentative D call: TRBD2 (5 bases). Sequencing used PBMCs, obtained at disease progression, from a patient treated with ibrutinib. The CDR3 reads CASSESLGSESSYEQYF. The CDR3, as DNA: TGTGCCAGCAGTGAAAGTCTGGGTAGCGAGAGCTCCTACGAGCAGTACTTC.